The TCR beta chain described here comes from a study of blood T cell repertoires in COVID-19. On the study more broadly: T cells, B-cell-depleted T cells, or PBMCs provided the cDNA or gDNA that served as material.

Looked up from germline, CDR1 is SGHTA and CDR2 is FQGNSA. The CDR3 runs to 14 residues. Trimming removed 3 bases at V and 8 bases at J, with 13 bases between. The method was immunoSEQ multiplex PCR; TCRdb's version includes in-frame clones alone and lacks a portion of them. This sample has about 190,000 clones; about 91% occur once, and the top ten carry under 4.5%. This clone was seen a single time. The source of this sequence is a woman aged 30 to 39 with acute or convalescent COVID-19. The chain links TRBV7-2 to TRBJ1-4; D might be TRBD1 (5 bases). Sequencing was done on a sample of peripheral blood. This CDR3 is CASSFSGYGEKLFF. In nucleotides, the CDR3 is TGTGCCAGCAGCTTTTCAGGGTATGGCGAAAAACTGTTTTTT.